These 14 T cell receptor beta chains were sequenced from one sample in a study of T cells expressing NK-cell markers (TCRdb year 2020). The protocol used for the library was 5' RACE. The sequencer listed for this sample is Illumina HiSeq 2000. TCRdb reprocessed the reads and lists each CDR3 protein sequence as a single entry, with no DNA. The table for this sample records roughly 160,000 distinct CDR3 sequences. Approximately 18% of the sample comes from the top ten. Source material: blood T cells: a sorted CD56 or NKG2C T cell subset, CD4+ or CD8+ T cells, or bulk PBMC T cells (not recorded which). These receptors all stem from a woman aged 18-70 years in good health.

The chain employs TRBV20-1 and TRBJ2-5; TCRdb names TRBD1, which stays unverified in the absence of DNA. The CDR3 sequence is 12 residues long. CDR1 and CDR2 from the germline V gene are DFQATT and SNEGSKA (reference sequence). This CDR3 is CSARVGVETQYF.

This chain uses TRBV6-2 or TRBV6-3 with TRBJ2-2; TCRdb's D call of TRBD1 is untestable without DNA. Germline-derived CDR1 and CDR2 are MNHEY and SVGEGT. The CDR3 is 15 residues long. The CDR3: CASTRPLLGSGELFF.

The V call is TRBV5-1, the J call TRBJ2-3. The CDR3 consists of 14 residues. Germline V gene data show CDR1 as SGHRS and CDR2 as YFSETQ. CDR3: CASSFPTYTDTQYF.

The chain links TRBV2 to TRBJ2-1; TCRdb indicates TRBD2, and absent DNA this call remains unverified. The CDR3 is 14 residues long. The germline V gene encodes CDR1 SNHLY and CDR2 FYNNEI. The CDR3 region is CASSAGGRGNEQFF.

The chain recombines TRBV20-1 with TRBJ2-3; TCRdb lists TRBD1, though no DNA is available to test this call. Germline assignment: CDR1 DFQATT and CDR2 SNEGSKA (reference sequence). CDR3 length equals 13 residues. CDR3 residues: CSGVRGGVDTQYF.

The chain has TRBV9 and TRBJ2-7; the D call of TRBD1 rests on TCRdb alone, since no DNA is present to check it. This CDR3 is 13 amino acids long. Germline CDR1 is SGDLS and CDR2 is YYNGEE. The CDR3 protein is CASSPRQESEQYF.

The chain uses TRBV12-3 or TRBV12-4 and TRBJ1-4; TCRdb calls TRBD1, which cannot be checked without DNA. This CDR3 region has 17 residues. CDR3 sequence: CASSFLVAGTGDEKLFF.

The V and J genes are TRBV6-2 or TRBV6-3 and TRBJ1-5. The CDR3 has 15 amino acids. CDR1 is MNHEY, CDR2 SVGEGT, per germline. This CDR3 is CASSSLRRRNQPQHF.

The chain has TRBV24-1 and TRBJ2-7; the D call from TCRdb, TRBD2, cannot be confirmed without DNA. The CDR3 is 18 amino acids. From germline, CDR1 is KGHDR and CDR2 SFDVKD. CDR3 sequence: CATSDSGTSGGPPYEQYF.

The V and J genes are TRBV9 and TRBJ2-3; TCRdb designates TRBD1, a call that cannot be tested without DNA. This CDR3 spans 17 amino acids. Germline CDR1 is SGDLS and CDR2 is YYNGEE. CDR3 sequence reads: CASSVSEPEGDTDTQYF.

The chain joins TRBV7-3 to TRBJ2-1; TCRdb reports TRBD2, a call that lacks DNA to check it against. CDR1 is SGHTA, CDR2 FQGTGA, per germline. The CDR3 is 14 residues long. CDR3 residues: CASSFSGGRDEQFF.

The chain employs TRBV12-3 or TRBV12-4 and TRBJ2-1; TCRdb's D call, TRBD1, is unchecked because there is no DNA. The CDR3 loop spans 12 amino acids. CDR3 protein: CASSPPGGEQFF.

CDR3 residues: CASRSSGETQYF. The chain employs TRBV28 and TRBJ2-5. The CDR3 is 12 amino acids. The germline V gene has CDR1 MDHEN and CDR2 SYDVKM.

The chain combines TRBV5-1 with TRBJ1-2. Germline CDR1 reads SGHRS; CDR2 reads YFSETQ. This CDR3 is 15 amino acids long. The CDR3 reads CASSLGGATFYGYTF.